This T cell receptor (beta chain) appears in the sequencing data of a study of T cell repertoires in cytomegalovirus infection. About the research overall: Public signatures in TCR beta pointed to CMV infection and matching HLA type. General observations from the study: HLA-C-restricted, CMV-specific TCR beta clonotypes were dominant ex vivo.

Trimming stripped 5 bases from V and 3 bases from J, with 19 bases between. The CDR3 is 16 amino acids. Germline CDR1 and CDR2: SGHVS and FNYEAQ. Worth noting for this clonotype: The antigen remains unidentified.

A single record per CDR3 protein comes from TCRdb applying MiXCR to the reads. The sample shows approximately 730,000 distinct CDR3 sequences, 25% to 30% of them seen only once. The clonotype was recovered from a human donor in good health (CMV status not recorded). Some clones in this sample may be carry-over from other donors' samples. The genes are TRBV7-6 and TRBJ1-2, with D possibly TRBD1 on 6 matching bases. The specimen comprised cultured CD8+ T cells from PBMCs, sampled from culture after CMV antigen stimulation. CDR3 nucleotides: TGTGCCAGCAGCGAAGCGTCAAGACAGGCCCACTATGGCTACACCTTC. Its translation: CASSEASRQAHYGYTF.